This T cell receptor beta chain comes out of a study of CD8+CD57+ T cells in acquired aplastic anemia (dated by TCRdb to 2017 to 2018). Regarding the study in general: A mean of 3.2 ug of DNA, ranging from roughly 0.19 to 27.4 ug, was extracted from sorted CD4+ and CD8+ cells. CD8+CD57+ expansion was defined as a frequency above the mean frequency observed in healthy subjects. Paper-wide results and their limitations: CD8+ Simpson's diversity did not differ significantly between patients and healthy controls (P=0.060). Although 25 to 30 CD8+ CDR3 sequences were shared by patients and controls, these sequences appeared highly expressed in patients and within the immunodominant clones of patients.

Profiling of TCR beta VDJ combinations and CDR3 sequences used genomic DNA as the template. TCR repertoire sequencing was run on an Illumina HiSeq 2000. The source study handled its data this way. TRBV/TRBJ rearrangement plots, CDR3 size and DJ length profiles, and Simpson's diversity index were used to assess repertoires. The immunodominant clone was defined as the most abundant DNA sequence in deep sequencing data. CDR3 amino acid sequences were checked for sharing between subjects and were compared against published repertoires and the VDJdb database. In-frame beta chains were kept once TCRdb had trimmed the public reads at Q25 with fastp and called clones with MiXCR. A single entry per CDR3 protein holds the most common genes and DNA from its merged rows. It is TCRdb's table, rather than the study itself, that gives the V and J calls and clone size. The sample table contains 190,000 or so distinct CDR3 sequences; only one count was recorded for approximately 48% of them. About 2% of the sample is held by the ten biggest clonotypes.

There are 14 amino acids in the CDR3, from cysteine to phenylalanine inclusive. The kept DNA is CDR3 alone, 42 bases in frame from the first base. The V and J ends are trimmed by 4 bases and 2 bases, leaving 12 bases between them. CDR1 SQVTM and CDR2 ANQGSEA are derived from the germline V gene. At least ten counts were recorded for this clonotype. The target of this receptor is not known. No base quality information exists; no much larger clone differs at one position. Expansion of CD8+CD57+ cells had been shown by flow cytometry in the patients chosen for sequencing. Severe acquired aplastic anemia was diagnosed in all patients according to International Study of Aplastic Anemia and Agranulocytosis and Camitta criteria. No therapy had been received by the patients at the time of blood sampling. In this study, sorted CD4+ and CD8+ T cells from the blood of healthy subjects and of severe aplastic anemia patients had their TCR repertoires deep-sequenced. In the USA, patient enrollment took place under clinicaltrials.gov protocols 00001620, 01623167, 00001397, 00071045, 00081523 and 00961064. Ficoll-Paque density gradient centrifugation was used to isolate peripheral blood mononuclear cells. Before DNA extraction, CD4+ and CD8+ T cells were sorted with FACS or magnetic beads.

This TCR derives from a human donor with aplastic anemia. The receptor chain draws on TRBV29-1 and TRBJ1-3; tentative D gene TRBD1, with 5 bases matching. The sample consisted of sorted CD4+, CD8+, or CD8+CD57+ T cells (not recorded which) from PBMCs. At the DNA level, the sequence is TGCAGCGTTGGGGATGGGGGGGCTGGAAACACCATATATTTT. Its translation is CSVGDGGAGNTIYF.